A selection of T cell receptor beta chains follows, all from one sample in a study of shared clonotypes between healthy human individuals. Method: immunoSEQ multiplex PCR; TCRdb's copy keeps in-frame clones and lacks some. The sample has around 550,000 clones, around 96% seen once. The sequenced sample consisted of naive CD4+ T cells sorted from blood. Receptor source: a young woman in good health. Both conserved end residues are part of each CDR3.

V gene	J gene	CDR3 protein
TRBV21-1	TRBJ2-7	CASLGGVSSHEQYF
TRBV30	TRBJ1-2	CAWISGQFYGYTF
TRBV7-3	TRBJ2-1	CASSADYNEQFF
TRBV7-6	TRBJ2-1	CASSLTPVRGSYNEQFF
TRBV18	TRBJ2-7	CASSSDRDEQYF
TRBV20-1	TRBJ2-7	CSALTTGEQYF
TRBV7-9	TRBJ2-7	CASSPGSYEQYF
TRBV28	TRBJ1-2	CASNLPPRGGYTF
TRBV5-1	TRBJ2-7	CASSLDMLARSYEQYF
TRBV5-1	TRBJ2-1	CASSRGTSGSNEQFF
TRBV28	TRBJ1-1	CASSSQGQGNTEAFF
TRBV6-5	TRBJ1-2	CASSPLDLHYGYTF
TRBV15	TRBJ1-5	CATSSGVGPNQPQHF
TRBV27	TRBJ2-1	CASSPALDEQFF
TRBV5-6	-	CASSRWDRGIHEQYF
TRBV5-3	TRBJ2-7	CASSQMSEQYF
TRBV6-5	TRBJ2-7	CASSKTSLASYEQYF
TRBV7-8	TRBJ2-1	CASSLNGLLSVNEQFF
TRBV5-1	TRBJ2-1	CASRREEIDEQFF
TRBV5-5	TRBJ2-7	CASSFLGQGFYEQYF
TRBV11-2	TRBJ1-2	CASSSNRGPEANYGYTF
TRBV28	TRBJ1-1	CASSSAARSGEGTEAFF
TRBV5-1	TRBJ1-3	CASSLIGVSGNTIYF
TRBV11-2	TRBJ2-7	CASSRNRDPTYEQYF
TRBV9	TRBJ2-7	CASSPLGSSSYEQYF
TRBV21-1	TRBJ1-2	CASSKVIGVTNYGYTF
TRBV28	TRBJ1-4	CASSGLGATNEKLFF
TRBV19	TRBJ2-7	CASSHDLMKQYF
TRBV5-4	TRBJ2-5	CASSGASGQETQYF
TRBV28	TRBJ2-3	CASTWTSGSSDTQYF
TRBV6-5	TRBJ1-2	CASTSADSYGYTF
TRBV6-5	TRBJ1-1	CASTPSRDTSEAFF
TRBV11-3	TRBJ2-1	CASSFSGSSYNEQFF
TRBV7-2	TRBJ2-5	CASSRTGTGGRETQYF
TRBV5-1	TRBJ2-2	CASSPRDTGELFF
TRBV19	TRBJ1-3	CASSTGQVGNTIYF
TRBV21-1	TRBJ1-2	CASSKVDRNYGYTF